The 10 T cell receptor beta chains below come from one sample, sequenced in a study of control samples from healthy donors and cancer patients. Clones were sequenced by immunoSEQ multiplex PCR, and TCRdb holds only the in-frame ones, with some missing. The table includes 150,000 or so clones, about 93% detected once. Sample: blood. These receptors originate from a woman aged 30 to 39 in good health.

The chain recombines TRBV14 with TRBJ2-7, with D tentatively TRBD2 (6 bases). Trimming removed 1 base at V and 5 bases at J, with 15 bases between. This CDR3 contains 15 residues. Germline V gene lookup returns CDR1 SGHDN and CDR2 FVKESK. The CDR3 reads CASSQVPGGANEQYF. The CDR3, as DNA: TGTGCCAGCAGCCAAGTTCCAGGCGGGGCTAACGAGCAGTACTTC.

This clone has only one observation. The rearrangement joins TRBV7-8 to TRBJ1-5; D might be TRBD1 (6 bases). Germline CDR1 and CDR2: SGHVS and FQNEAQ. The CDR3 extends over 16 amino acids. V lost 1 base and J 3 bases, leaving 13 bases between the germline ends. CDR3 in amino acids: CASSLGSRGANQPQHF. The CDR3 DNA reads as TGTGCCAGCAGCTTAGGCAGCAGGGGCGCCAATCAGCCCCAGCATTTT. Full variable domain (missing parts from reference TRBV7-8 and TRBJ1-5): GAGVSQSPRYKVAKRGQDVALRCDPISGHVSLFWYQQALGQGPEFLTYFQNEAQLDKSGLPSDRFFAERPEGSVSTLKIQRTQQEDSAVYLCASSLGSRGANQPQHFGDGTRLSIL.

The rearrangement uses TRBV15 and TRBJ1-2; no definite D call. Trimming removed 0 bases from V and 1 base from J, with 9 bases in between. Germline V gives CDR1 LNHNV, CDR2 YYDKDF (reference sequence). The CDR3 contains 15 residues. CDR3 DNA sequence: TGTGCCACCAGCAGAGATATTTCCATTAACTATGGCTACACCTTC. Translated, it gives CATSRDISINYGYTF. The whole variable domain, filled in from reference TRBV15 and TRBJ1-2, reads DAMVIQNPRYQVTQFGKPVTLSCSQTLNHNVMYWYQQKSSQAPKLLFHYYDKDFNNEADTPDNFQSRRPNTSFCFLDIRSPGLGDTAMYLCATSRDISINYGYTFGSGTRLTVV.

The chain has TRBV19 and TRBJ2-4; either TRBD1 or TRBD2 may supply D (6 bases each). Germline assignment: CDR1 LNHDA and CDR2 SQIVND (reference sequence). The CDR3 runs 16 residues. V shed 5 bases and J shed 1 base, with 15 bases lying between them. The CDR3 region is CASSSPGAIAKNIQYF. In nucleotides, the CDR3 is TGTGCCAGTAGTTCCCCGGGGGCTATTGCCAAAAACATTCAGTACTTC.

The chain carries TRBV5-8 and TRBJ1-5, with D maybe TRBD1 (5 bases). CDR1 is SGHTS, CDR2 YDEGEE, per germline. Trimming took off 3 bases at V and 0 bases at J, with 7 bases between the two ends. There are 14 residues in the CDR3. CDR3 sequence (DNA): TGTGCCAGCAGCTGGGGACTTAGCAATCAGCCCCAGCATTTT. Its translation is CASSWGLSNQPQHF.

The chain employs TRBV6-4 and TRBJ2-3; TRBD2 matches 7 bases. Germline CDR1 is MRHNA and CDR2 is SNTAGT. This CDR3 has 16 residues. With 0 bases clipped from V and 0 bases from J, the junction kept 3 bases outside the gene matches. The CDR3 is CASSDSLAYSTDTQYF. For the CDR3, the DNA is TGTGCCAGCAGTGACTCACTAGCGTATAGCACAGATACGCAGTATTTT.

The J gene is TRBJ2-1, the V gene TRBV4-1; 11 bases map to TRBD2. The CDR3 length is 17 residues. V was clipped by 0 bases and J by 2 bases; unmatched bases: 3. CDR1 is MGHRA and CDR2 is YSYEKL in the germline V gene. This chain's CDR3 is CASSQDWGLAAYNEQFF. The CDR3 coding sequence is TGCGCCAGCAGCCAAGATTGGGGACTAGCGGCCTACAATGAGCAGTTCTTC.

This chain links TRBV4-1 with TRBJ1-4; unclear D gene. V was pared by 4 bases and J by 8 bases, with 14 bases between. CDR3 length: 14 amino acids. Per the germline V gene, CDR1 is MGHRA and CDR2 is YSYEKL. CDR3 nucleotides: TGCGCCAGCAGCCGTGTCGGTTTCGGAGAAAAACTGTTTTTT. This encodes CASSRVGFGEKLFF.

This chain connects TRBV6-5 to TRBJ1-3; the D gene is possibly TRBD1 (6 bases). The CDR3 length is 14 residues. Per germline, CDR1 MNHEY and CDR2 SVGAGI. The V gene lost 8 bases and the J gene lost 0 bases, with 11 bases spanning the gap. The CDR3 DNA follows: TGTGCCAGCGGGGACATTGTCTCTGGAAACACCATATATTTT. As protein: CASGDIVSGNTIYF.

The chain has TRBV6-2 or TRBV6-3 and TRBJ1-5; 7 bases align to TRBD1. The CDR3 is made up of 14 amino acids. Trimming took 5 bases from V and 6 from J; bases not matched to a gene: 7. Germline CDR1 MNHEY, CDR2 SVGEGT. The CDR3, as DNA: TGTGCCAGCAGTCGACAGGGACGGTCTCAGCCCCAGCATTTT. This encodes CASSRQGRSQPQHF.